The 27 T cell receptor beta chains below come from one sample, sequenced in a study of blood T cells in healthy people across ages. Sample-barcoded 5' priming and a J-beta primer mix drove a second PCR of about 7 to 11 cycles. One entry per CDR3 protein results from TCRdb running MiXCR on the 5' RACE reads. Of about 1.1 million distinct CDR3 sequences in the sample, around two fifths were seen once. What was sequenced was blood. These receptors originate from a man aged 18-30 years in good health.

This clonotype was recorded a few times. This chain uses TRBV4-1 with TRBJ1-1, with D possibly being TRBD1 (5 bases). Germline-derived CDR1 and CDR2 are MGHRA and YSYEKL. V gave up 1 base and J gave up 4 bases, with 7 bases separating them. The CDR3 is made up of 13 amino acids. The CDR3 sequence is CASSQVGATEAFF. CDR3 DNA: TGCGCCAGCAGCCAAGTAGGGGCCACTGAAGCTTTCTTT.

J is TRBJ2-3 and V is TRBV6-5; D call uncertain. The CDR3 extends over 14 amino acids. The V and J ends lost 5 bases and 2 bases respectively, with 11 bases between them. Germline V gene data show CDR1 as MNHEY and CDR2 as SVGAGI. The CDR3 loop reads CASSPQTTTDTQYF. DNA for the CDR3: TGTGCCAGCAGTCCACAGACCACCACAGATACGCAGTATTTT.

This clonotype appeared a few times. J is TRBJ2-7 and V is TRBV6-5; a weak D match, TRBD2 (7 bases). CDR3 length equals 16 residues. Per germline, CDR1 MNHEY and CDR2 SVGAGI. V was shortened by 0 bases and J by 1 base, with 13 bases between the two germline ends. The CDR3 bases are TGTGCCAGCAGTTACTCTCGGCGGGGGCCTTCCTACGAGCAGTACTTC. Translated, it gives CASSYSRRGPSYEQYF.

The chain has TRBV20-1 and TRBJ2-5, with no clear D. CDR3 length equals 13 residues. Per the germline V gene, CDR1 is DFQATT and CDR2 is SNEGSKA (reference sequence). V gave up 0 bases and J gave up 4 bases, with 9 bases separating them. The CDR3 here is CSARDPNSETQYF. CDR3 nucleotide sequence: TGCAGTGCTAGAGACCCCAACTCAGAGACCCAGTACTTC.

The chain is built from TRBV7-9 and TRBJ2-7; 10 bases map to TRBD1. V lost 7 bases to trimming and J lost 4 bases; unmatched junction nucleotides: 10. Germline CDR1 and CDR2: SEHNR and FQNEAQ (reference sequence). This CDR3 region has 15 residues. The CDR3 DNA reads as TGTGCCAGCACACCCCCGGGACAGGGGCGTTACGAGCAGTACTTC. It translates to CASTPPGQGRYEQYF.

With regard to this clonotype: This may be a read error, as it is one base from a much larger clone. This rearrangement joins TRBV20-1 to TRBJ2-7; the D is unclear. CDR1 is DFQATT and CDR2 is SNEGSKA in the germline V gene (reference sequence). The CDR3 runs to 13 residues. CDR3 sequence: CSARDLHSCEQYF. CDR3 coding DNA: TGCAGTGCTAGAGACCTTCATTCCTGCGAGCAGTACTTC.

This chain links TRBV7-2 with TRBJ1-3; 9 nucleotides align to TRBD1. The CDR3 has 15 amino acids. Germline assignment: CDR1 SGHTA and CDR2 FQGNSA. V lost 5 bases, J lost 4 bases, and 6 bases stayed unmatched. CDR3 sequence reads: CASSITGGRGNTIYF. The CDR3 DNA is TGTGCCAGCAGCATTACAGGGGGCCGAGGAAACACCATATATTTT.

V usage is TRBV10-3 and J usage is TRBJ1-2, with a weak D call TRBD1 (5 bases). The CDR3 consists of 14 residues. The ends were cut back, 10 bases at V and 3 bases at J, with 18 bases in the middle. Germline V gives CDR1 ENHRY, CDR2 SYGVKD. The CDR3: CATFQGRGYYGYTF. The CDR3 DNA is TGTGCCACCTTCCAGGGAAGGGGCTACTATGGCTACACCTTC.

The CDR3 here is CSVLPTDYYGYTF. CDR3 nucleotides: TGCAGCGTTTTACCGACAGACTACTATGGCTACACCTTC. The chain joins TRBV29-1 to TRBJ1-2; the D gene is possibly TRBD1 (5 bases). The germline V and J ends were trimmed by 5 bases and 3 bases, with 13 bases remaining between them. The germline V gene has CDR1 SQVTM and CDR2 ANQGSEA. CDR3 length: 13 residues.

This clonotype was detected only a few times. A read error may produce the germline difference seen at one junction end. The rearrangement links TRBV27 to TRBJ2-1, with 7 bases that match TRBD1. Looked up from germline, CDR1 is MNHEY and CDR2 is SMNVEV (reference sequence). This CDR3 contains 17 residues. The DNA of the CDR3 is TGTGCCGGCAGTTCAGAACAGGGGCCCATACCCTACAATGAGCAGTTCTTC. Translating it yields CAGSSEQGPIPYNEQFF.

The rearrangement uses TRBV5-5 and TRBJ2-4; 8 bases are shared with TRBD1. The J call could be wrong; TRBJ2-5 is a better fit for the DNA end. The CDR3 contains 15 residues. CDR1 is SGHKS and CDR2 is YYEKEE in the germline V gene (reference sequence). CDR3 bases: TGTGCCAGCAGCTTGGGACAGGGGATGCGAGAGACCCAGTACTTC. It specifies CASSLGQGMRETQYF.

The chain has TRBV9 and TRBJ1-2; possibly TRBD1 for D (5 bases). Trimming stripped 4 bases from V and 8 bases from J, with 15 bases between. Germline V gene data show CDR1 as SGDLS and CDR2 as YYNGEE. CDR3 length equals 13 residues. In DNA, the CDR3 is TGTGCCAGCAGCTCTCGGAGGGACGGGGGCTACACCTTC. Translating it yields CASSSRRDGGYTF.

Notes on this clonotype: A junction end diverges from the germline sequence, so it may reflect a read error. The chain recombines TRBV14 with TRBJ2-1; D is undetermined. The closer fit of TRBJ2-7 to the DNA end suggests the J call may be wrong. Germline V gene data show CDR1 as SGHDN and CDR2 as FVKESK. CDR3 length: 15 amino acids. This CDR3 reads CASNQAGPLYNEQYF. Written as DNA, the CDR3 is TGTGCCAGCAACCAAGCCGGACCCCTCTACAATGAGCAGTACTTC.

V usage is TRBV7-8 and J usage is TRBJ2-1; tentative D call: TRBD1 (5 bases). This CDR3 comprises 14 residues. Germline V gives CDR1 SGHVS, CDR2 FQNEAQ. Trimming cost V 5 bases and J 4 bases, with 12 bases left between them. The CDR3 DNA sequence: TGTGCCAGCAGCCGTCTGACAGAGTACAATGAGCAGTTCTTC. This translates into CASSRLTEYNEQFF.

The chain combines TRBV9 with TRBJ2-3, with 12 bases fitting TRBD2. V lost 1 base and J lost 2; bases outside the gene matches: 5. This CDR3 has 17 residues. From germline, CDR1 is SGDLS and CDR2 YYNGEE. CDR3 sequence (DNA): TGTGCCAGCAGCGTATTGGCTAGCGGGGGGGCCACAGATACGCAGTATTTT. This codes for CASSVLASGGATDTQYF.

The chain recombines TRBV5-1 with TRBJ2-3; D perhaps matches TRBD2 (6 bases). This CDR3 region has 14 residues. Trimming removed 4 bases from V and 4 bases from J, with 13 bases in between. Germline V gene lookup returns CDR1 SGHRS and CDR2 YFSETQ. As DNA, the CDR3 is TGCGCCAGCAGCCTGACTAGTACTCCAGATACGCAGTATTTT. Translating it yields CASSLTSTPDTQYF.

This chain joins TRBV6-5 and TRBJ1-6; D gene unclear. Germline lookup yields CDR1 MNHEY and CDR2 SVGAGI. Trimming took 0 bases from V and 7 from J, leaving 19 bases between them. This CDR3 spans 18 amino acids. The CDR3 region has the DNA TGTGCCAGCAGTTACTCTCGTTATATCCGGGTCCAGAATTCACCCCTCCACTTT. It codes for CASSYSRYIRVQNSPLHF.

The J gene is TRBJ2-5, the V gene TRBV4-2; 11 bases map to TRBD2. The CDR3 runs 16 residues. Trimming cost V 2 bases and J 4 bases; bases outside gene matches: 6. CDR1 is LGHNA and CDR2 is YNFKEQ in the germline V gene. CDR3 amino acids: CASSQYIAGGRETQYF. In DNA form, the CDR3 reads TGTGCCAGCAGCCAATATATAGCGGGGGGGCGAGAGACCCAGTACTTC.

CDR3 region: CASSLHLRLGYNEQFF. CDR3 in DNA: TGTGCCAGCAGCCTCCATCTCCGGCTTGGCTACAATGAGCAGTTCTTC. The V and J genes are TRBV28 and TRBJ2-1; D is undetermined. V lost 6 bases to trimming and J lost 3 bases, with 18 bases between them. CDR1 is MDHEN, CDR2 SYDVKM, per germline. This CDR3 spans 16 amino acids.

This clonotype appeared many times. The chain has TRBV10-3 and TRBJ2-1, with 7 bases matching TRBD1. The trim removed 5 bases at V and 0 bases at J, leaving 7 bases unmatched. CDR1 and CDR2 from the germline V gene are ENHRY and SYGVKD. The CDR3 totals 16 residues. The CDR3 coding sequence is TGTGCCATCAGTCGGGGACAGAGGAACTCCTACAATGAGCAGTTCTTC. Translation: CAISRGQRNSYNEQFF.

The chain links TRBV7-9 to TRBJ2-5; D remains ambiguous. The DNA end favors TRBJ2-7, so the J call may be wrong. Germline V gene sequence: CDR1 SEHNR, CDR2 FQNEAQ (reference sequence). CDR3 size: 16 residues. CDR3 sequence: CASSFSGGQVFYEQYF. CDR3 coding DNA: TGTGCCAGCAGCTTCTCTGGCGGCCAGGTATTCTACGAGCAGTACTTC.

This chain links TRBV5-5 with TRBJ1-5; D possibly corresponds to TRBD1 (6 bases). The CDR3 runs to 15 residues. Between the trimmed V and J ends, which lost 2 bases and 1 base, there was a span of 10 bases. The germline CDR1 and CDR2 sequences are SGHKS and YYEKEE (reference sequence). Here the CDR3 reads CASSFRQGSNQPQHF. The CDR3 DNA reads TGTGCCAGCAGCTTTCGGCAGGGGAGCAATCAGCCCCAGCATTTT. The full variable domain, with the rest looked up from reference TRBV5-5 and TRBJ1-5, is DAGVTQSPTHLIKTRGQQVTLRCSPISGHKSVSWYQQVLGQGPQFIFQYYEKEERGRGNFPDRFSARQFPNYSSELNVNALLLGDSALYLCASSFRQGSNQPQHFGDGTRLSIL.

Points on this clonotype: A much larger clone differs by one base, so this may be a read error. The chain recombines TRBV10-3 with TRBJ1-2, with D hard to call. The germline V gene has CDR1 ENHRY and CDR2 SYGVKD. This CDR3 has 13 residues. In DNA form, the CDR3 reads TGTGCCATCAGTCTCGACCCTAACCATGGCTACACCTTC. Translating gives CAISLDPNHGYTF.

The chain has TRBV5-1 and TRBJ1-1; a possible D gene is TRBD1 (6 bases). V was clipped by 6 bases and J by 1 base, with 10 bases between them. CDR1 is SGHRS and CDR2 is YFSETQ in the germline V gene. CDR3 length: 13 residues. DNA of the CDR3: TGCGCCAGCAACAGGGTTGGGAACACTGAAGCTTTCTTT. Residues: CASNRVGNTEAFF.

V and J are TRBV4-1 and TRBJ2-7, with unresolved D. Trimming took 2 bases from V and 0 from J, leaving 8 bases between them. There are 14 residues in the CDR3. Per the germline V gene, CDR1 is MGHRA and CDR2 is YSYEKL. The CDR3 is CASSQNRNSYEQYF. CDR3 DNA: TGCGCCAGCAGCCAAAACAGAAACTCCTACGAGCAGTACTTC.

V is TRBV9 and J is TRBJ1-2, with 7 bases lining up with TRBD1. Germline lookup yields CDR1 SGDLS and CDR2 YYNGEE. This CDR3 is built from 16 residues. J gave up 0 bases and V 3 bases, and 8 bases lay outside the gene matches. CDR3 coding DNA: TGTGCCAGCAGCGGCGGGGAGACAGGGACTAACTATGGCTACACCTTC. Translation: CASSGGETGTNYGYTF.

CDR3 amino acids: CASSPSTVNSNQPQHF. The CDR3 coding sequence is TGTGCCAGCTCACCATCGACAGTCAATAGCAATCAGCCCCAGCATTTT. This rearrangement joins TRBV18 to TRBJ1-5, with a weak D call TRBD1 (5 bases). In germline, CDR1 is KGHSH, CDR2 LQKENI. This CDR3 region has 16 residues. Trimming cost V 2 bases and J 0 bases, with 11 bases left between them.